This T cell receptor beta chain comes out of a study of spatial heterogeneity in lung cancer. A unique molecular identifier was carried by every single TCR cDNA molecule. TCRdb passed the 5' RACE reads through MiXCR, listing each CDR3 protein once. The sample consists of around 30,000 distinct CDR3 sequences, roughly 6% of them appearing once. This clonotype was seen a few times. Its antigen remains unknown. This CDR3 has 14 residues. V was pared by 6 bases and J by 8 bases, with 17 bases between. Regarding the study as a whole: Resection saw ubiquitous expanded tumor TCRs appear in blood more than follow-up did.

Time point of the sample: blood at routine non-recurrence follow-up after resection. Unsorted whole RNA from tumor, nontumor lung or frozen PBMC underwent sequencing. The receptor's source is a male donor with early-stage non-small cell lung cancer. Sample: PBMCs, taken at follow-up. J is TRBJ1-5 and V is TRBV12-3 or TRBV12-4; D not certain. The CDR3 DNA follows: TGTGCCAGCAGCTTACGGGGAGGAGGAGAGCCCCAGCATTTT. It is translated as CASSLRGGGEPQHF.